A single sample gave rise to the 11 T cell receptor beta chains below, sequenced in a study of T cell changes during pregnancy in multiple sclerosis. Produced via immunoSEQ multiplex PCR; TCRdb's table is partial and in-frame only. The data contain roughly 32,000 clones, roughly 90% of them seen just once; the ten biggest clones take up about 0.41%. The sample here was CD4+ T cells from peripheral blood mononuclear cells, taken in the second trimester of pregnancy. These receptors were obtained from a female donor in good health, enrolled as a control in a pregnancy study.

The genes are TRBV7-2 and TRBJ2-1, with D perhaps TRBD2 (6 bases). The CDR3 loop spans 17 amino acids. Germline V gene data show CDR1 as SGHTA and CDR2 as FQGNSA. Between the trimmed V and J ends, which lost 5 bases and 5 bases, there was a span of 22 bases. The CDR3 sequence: CASSPYPGGRADNEQFF. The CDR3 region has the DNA TGTGCCAGCAGCCCTTACCCCGGAGGGCGGGCGGACAATGAGCAGTTCTTC.

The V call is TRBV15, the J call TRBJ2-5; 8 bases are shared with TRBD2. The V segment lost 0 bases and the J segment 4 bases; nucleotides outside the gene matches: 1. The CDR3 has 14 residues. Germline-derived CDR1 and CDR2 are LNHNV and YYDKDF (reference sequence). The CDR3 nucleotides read TGTGCCACCAGCAGAGACGGGAGGGGAGAGACCCAGTACTTC. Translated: CATSRDGRGETQYF. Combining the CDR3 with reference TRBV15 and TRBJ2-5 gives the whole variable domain DAMVIQNPRYQVTQFGKPVTLSCSQTLNHNVMYWYQQKSSQAPKLLFHYYDKDFNNEADTPDNFQSRRPNTSFCFLDIRSPGLGDTAMYLCATSRDGRGETQYFGPGTRLLVL.

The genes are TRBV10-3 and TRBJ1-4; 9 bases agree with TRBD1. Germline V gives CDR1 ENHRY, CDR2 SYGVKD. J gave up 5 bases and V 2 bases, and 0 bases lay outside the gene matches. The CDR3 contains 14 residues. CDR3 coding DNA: TGTGCCATCAGTGAGGGGACAGGGAATGAAAAACTGTTTTTT. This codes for CAISEGTGNEKLFF.

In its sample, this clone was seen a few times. CDR3 protein: CASSLGPGRDDEAFF. The CDR3 bases are TGTGCCAGCAGCTTAGGGCCAGGGCGAGACGATGAAGCTTTCTTT. The gene calls are TRBV7-9 and TRBJ1-1, with a tentative D call TRBD1 (5 bases). Germline V gives CDR1 SEHNR, CDR2 FQNEAQ (reference sequence). The CDR3 is made up of 15 amino acids. V lost 1 base, J lost 7 bases, and 16 bases lay in between.

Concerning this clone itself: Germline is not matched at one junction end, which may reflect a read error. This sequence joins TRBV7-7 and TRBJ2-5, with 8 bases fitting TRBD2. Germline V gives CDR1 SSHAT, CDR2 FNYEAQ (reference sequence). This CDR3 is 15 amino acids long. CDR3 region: CASSPSGGPQETQYF. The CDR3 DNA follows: TGTGCTAGCAGCCCCTCGGGGGGGCCCCAAGAGACCCAGTACTTC.

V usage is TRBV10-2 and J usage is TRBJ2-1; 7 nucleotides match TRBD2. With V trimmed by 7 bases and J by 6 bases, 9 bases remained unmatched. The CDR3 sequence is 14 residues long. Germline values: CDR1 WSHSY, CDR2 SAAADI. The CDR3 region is CASIRQRGANEQFF. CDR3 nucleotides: TGCGCCAGCATAAGACAGCGGGGTGCCAATGAGCAGTTCTTC.

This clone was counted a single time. The CDR3, as DNA: TGTGCTAGTCGGCTAGCAGTGAGCACAGATACGCAGTATTTT. This gives the protein CASRLAVSTDTQYF. The chain has TRBV7-2 and TRBJ2-3, with a tentative D call TRBD2 (5 bases). This CDR3 comprises 14 residues. The germline gives CDR1 SGHTA, CDR2 FQGNSA.

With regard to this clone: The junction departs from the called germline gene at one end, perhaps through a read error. CDR3 nucleotide sequence: TGTGCCAGCAACTTACCGTTGGGACAGGGCATATACCACACTGAAGCTTTCTTT. This encodes CASNLPLGQGIYHTEAFF. The rearrangement links TRBV7-9 to TRBJ1-1, with 9 bases that match TRBD1. This CDR3 is built from 18 residues. Germline V gene lookup returns CDR1 SEHNR and CDR2 FQNEAQ (reference sequence).

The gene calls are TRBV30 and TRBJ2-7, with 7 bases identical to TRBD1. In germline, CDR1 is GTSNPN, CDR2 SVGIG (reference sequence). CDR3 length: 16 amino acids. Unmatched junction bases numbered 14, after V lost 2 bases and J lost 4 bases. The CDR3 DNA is TGTGCCTGGAGTCTTCCCCAGGGGGTTCTTGGGTACGAGCAGTACTTC. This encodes CAWSLPQGVLGYEQYF. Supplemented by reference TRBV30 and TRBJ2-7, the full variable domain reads SQTIHQWPATLVQPVGSPLSLECTVEGTSNPNLYWYRQAAGRGLQLLFYSVGIGQISSEVPQNLSASRPQDRQFILSSKKLLLSDSGFYLCAWSLPQGVLGYEQYFGPGTRLTVT.

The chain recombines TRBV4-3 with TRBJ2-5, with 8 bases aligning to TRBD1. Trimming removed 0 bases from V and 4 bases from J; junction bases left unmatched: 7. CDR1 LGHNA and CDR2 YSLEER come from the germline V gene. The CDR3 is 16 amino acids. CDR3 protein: CASSQDLGTGGETQYF. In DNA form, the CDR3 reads TGCGCCAGCAGCCAAGATCTAGGGACAGGAGGAGAGACCCAGTACTTC.

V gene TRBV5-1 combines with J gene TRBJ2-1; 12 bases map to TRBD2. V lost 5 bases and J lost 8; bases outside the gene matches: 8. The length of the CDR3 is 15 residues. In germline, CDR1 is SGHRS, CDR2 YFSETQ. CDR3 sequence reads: CASRASGGARDEQFF. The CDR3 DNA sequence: TGCGCCAGCAGGGCTAGCGGGGGGGCCCGCGATGAGCAGTTCTTC.